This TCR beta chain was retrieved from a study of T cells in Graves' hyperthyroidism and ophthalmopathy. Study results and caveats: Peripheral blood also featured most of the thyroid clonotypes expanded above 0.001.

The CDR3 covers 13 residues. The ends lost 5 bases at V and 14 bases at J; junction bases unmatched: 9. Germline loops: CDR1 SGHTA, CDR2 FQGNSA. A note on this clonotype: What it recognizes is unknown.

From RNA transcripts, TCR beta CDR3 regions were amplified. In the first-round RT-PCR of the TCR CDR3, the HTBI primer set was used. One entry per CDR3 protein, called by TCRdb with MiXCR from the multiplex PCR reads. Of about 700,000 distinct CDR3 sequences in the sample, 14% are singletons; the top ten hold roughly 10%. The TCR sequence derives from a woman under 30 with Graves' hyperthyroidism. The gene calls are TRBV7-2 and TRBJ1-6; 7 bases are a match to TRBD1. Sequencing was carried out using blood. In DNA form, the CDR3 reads TGTGCCAGCAGCCAGGACAGGACGGGCACCCTCCACTTT. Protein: CASSQDRTGTLHF.